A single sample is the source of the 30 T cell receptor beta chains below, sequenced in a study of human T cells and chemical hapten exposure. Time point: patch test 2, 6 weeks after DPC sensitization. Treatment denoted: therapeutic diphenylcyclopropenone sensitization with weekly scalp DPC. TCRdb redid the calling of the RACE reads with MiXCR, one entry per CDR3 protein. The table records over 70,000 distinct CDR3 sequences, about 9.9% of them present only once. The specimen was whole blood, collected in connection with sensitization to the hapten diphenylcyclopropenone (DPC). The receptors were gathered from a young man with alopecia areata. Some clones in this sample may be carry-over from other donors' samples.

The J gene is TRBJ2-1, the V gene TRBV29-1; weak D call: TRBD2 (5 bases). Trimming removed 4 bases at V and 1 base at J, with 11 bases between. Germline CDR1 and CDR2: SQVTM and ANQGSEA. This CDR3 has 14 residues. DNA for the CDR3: TGCAGCGTTGTCCCGGGAATGTCCTACAATGAGCAGTTCTTC. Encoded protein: CSVVPGMSYNEQFF.

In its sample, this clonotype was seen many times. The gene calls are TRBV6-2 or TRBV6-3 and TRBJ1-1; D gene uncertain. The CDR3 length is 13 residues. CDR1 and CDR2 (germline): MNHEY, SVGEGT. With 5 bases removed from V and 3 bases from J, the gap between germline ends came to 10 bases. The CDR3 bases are TGTGCCAGCAGTACAACGTCGGACACTGAAGCTTTCTTT. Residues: CASSTTSDTEAFF.

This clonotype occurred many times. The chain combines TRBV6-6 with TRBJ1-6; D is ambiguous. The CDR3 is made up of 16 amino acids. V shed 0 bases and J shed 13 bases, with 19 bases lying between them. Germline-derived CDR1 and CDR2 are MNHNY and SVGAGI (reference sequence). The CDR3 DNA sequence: TGTGCCAGCAGTTACTCGGGCAGTGATTTATCTACGCCCCTCCACTTT. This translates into CASSYSGSDLSTPLHF.

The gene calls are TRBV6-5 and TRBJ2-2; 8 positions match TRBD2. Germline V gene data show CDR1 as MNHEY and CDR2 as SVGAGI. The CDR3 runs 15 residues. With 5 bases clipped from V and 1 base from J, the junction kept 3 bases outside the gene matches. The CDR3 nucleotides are TGTGCCAGCAGTCCCGGGACTAGGAACACCGGGGAGCTGTTTTTT. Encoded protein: CASSPGTRNTGELFF.

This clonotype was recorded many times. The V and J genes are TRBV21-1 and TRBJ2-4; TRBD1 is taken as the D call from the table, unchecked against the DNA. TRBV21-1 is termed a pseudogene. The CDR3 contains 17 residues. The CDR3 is CASSMKSEGTVKNIQYF. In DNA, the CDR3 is TGTGCCAGCAGCATGAAAAGTGAGGGGACAGTAAAAAACATTCAGTACTTC.

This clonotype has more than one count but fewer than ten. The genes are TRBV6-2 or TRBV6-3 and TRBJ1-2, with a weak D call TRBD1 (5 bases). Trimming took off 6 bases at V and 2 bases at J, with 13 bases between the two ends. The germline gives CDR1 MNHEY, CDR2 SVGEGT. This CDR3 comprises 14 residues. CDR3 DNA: TGTGCCAGCAGCCGGACATTAAAAAACTATGGCTACACCTTC. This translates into CASSRTLKNYGYTF.

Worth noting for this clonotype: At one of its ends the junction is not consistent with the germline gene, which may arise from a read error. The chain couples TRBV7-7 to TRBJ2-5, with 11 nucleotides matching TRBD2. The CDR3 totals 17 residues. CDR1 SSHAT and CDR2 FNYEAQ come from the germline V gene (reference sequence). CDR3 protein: CAGSPSLTSGGGETQYF. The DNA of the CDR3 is TGTGCCGGCAGCCCAAGTCTTACTAGCGGGGGAGGAGAGACCCAGTACTTC.

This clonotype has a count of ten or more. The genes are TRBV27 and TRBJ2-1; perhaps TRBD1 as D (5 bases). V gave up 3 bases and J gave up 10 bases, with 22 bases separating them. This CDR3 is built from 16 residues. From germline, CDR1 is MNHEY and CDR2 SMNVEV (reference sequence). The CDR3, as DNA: TGTGCCAGCAGTTTGGAATCGGACATCCCCAGTCGGGAGCAGTTCTTC. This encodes CASSLESDIPSREQFF.

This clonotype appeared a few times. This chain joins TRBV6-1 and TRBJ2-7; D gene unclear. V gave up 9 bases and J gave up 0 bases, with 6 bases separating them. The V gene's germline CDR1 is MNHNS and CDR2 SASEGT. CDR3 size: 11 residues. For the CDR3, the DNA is TGTGCCAGTGGGTACTCCTACGAGCAGTACTTC. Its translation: CASGYSYEQYF.

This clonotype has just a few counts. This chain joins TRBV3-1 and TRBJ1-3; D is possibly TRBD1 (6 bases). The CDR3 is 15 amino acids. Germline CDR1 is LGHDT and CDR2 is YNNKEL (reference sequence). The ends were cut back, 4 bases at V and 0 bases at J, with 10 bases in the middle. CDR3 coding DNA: TGTGCCAGCAGCCTACAGGGAACCTCTGGAAACACCATATATTTT. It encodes CASSLQGTSGNTIYF.

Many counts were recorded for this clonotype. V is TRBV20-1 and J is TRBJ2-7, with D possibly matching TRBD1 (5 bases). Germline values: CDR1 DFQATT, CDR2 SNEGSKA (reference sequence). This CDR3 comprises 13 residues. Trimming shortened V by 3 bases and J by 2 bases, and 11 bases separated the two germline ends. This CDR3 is CSARSSRAYEQYF. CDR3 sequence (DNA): TGCAGTGCTAGGTCTTCCAGGGCCTACGAGCAGTACTTC.

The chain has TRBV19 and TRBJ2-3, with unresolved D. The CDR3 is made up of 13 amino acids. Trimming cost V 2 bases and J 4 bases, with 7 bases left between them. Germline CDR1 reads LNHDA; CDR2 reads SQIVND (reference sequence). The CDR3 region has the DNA TGTGCCAGTAGTATACGGGTGGCAGATACGCAGTATTTT. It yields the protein CASSIRVADTQYF. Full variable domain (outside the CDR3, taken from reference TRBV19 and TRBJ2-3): DGGITQSPKYLFRKEGQNVTLSCEQNLNHDAMYWYRQDPGQGLRLIYYSQIVNDFQKGDIAEGYSVSREKKESFPLTVTSAQKNPTAFYLCASSIRVADTQYFGPGTRLTVL.

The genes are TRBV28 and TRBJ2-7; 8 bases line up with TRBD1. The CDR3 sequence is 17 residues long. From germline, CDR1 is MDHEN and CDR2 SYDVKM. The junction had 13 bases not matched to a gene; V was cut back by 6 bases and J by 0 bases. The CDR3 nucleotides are TGTGCCAGCAGGCACCACGACAGGGGACATTCCTCCTACGAGCAGTACTTC. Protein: CASRHHDRGHSSYEQYF.

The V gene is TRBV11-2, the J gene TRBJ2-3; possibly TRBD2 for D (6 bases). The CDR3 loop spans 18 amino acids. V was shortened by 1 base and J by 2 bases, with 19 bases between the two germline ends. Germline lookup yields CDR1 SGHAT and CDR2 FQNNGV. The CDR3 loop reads CASSLVGGRAALTDTQYF. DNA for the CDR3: TGTGCCAGCAGCTTAGTAGGAGGGCGGGCTGCCCTCACAGATACGCAGTATTTT.

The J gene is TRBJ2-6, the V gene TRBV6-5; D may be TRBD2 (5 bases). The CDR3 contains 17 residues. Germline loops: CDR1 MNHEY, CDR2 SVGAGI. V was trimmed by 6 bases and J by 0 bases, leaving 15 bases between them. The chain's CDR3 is CASRTTGPLSGANVLTF. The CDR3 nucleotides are TGTGCCAGCAGGACTACTGGGCCCCTCTCTGGGGCCAACGTCCTGACTTTC.

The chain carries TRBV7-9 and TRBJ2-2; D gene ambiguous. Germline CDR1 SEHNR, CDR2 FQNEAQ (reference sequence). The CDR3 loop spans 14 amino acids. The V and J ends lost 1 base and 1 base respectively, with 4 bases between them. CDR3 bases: TGTGCCAGCAGCTTAGTCAGGAACACCGGGGAGCTGTTTTTT. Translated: CASSLVRNTGELFF.

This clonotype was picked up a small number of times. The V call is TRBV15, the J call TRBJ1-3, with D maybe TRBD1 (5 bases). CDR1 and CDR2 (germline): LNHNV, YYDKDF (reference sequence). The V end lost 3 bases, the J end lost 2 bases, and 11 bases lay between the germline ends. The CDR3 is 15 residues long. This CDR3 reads CATSRGGNAGNTIYF. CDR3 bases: TGTGCCACCAGCAGGGGGGGAAACGCTGGAAACACCATATATTTT.

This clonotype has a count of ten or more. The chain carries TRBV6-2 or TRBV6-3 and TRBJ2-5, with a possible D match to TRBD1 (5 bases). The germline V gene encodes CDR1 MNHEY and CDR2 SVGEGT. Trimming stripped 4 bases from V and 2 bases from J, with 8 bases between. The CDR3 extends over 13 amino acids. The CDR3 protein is CASSFREQETQYF. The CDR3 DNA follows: TGTGCCAGCAGTTTCAGGGAACAAGAGACCCAGTACTTC.

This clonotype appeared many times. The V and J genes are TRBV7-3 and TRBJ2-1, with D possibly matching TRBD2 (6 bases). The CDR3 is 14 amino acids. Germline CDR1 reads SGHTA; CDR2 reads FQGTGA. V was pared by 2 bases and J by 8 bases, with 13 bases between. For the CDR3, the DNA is TGTGCCAGCAGCTTATTTGGAGGGGCGCATGAGCAGTTCTTC. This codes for CASSLFGGAHEQFF. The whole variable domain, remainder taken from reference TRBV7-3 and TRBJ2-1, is GAGVSQTPSNKVTEKGKYVELRCDPISGHTALYWYRQSLGQGPEFLIYFQGTGAADDSGLPNDRFFAVRPEGSVSTLKIQRTERGDSAVYLCASSLFGGAHEQFFGPGTRLTVL.

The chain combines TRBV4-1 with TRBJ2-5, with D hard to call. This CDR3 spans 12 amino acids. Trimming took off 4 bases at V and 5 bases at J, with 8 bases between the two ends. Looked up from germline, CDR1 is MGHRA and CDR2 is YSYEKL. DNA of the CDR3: TGCGCCAGCAGCCGTCCCGCCGAGACCCAGTACTTC. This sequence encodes CASSRPAETQYF.

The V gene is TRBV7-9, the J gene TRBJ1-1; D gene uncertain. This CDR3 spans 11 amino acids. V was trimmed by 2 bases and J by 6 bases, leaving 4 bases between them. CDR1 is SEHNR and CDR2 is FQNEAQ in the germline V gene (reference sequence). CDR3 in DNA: TGTGCCAGCAGCTTACGCTCTGAAGCTTTCTTT. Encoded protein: CASSLRSEAFF.

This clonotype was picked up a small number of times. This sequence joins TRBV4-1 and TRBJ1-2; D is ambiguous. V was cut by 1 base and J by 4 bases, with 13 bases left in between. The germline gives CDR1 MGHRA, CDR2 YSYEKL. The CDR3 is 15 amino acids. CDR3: CASSQVRSTFYGYTF. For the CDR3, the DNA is TGCGCCAGCAGCCAAGTGCGCAGCACCTTCTATGGCTACACCTTC.

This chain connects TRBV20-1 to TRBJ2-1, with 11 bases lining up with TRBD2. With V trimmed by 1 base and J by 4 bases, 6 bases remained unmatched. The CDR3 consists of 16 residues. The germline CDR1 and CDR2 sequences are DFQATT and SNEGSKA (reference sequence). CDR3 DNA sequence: TGCAGTGCTAGAGCTACTAGCGGGAGAAATTACAATGAGCAGTTCTTC. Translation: CSARATSGRNYNEQFF.

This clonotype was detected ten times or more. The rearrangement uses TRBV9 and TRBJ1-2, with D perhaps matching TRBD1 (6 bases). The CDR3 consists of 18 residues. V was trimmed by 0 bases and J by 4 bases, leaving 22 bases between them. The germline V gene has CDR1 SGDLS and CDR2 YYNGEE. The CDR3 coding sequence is TGTGCCAGCAGCGTAGATCCGCTCCCAGGGGACGGGGGCTATGGCTACACCTTC. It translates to CASSVDPLPGDGGYGYTF.

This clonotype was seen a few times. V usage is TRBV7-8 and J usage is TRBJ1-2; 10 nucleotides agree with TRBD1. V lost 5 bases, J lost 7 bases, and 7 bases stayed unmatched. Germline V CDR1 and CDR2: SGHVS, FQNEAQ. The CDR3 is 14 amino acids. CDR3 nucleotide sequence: TGTGCCAGCAGCCCCGGGACAGGGGCTTCTGGCTACACCTTC. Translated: CASSPGTGASGYTF.

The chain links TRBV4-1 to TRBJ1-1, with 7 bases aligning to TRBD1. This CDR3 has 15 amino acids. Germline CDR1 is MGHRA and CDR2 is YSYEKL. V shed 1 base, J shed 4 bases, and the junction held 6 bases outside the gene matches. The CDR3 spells CASSQVPGGVTEAFF. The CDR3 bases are TGCGCCAGCAGCCAAGTCCCAGGGGGGGTCACTGAAGCTTTCTTT.

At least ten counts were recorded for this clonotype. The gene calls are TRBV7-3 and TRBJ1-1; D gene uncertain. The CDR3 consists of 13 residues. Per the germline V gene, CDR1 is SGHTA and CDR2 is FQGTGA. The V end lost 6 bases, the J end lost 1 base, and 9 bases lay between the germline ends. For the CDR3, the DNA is TGTGCCAGCAGTTCTGGGCGGAACACTGAAGCTTTCTTT. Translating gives CASSSGRNTEAFF.

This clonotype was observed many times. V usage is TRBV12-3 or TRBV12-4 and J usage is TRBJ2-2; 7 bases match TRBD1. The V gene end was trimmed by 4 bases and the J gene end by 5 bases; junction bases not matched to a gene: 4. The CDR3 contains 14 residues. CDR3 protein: CASSWRQGTGELFF. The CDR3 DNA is TGTGCCAGCAGTTGGCGACAGGGAACCGGGGAGCTGTTTTTT.

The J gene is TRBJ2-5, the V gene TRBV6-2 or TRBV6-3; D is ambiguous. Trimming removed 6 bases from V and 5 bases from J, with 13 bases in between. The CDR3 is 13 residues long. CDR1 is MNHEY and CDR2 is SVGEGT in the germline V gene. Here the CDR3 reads CASSRDPRETQYF. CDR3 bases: TGTGCCAGCAGCCGCGATCCCCGGGAGACCCAGTACTTC.

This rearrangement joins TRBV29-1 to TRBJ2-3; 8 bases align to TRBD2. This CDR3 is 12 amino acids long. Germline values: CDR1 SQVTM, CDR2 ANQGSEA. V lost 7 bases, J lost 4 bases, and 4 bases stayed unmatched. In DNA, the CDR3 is TGCAGCGGTAGCGGGGTGGCAGATACGCAGTATTTT. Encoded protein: CSGSGVADTQYF.